This paragraph covers one T cell receptor (beta chain) sequence. The antigen is unknown. This entry is derived from a study of long-term antiretroviral therapy in people with HIV. General study points: Transplant-donor-level diversity was not reached after ART, though diversity increased. HIV repertoire CDR3 lengths ranged less widely than those of controls. The study collected blood between 2004 and 2017, possibly under older ART regimens.

The CDR3 covers 15 residues. Looked up from germline, CDR1 is MGHDK and CDR2 is SYGVNS. Trimming shortened V by 5 bases and J by 3 bases, and 16 bases separated the two germline ends. Survey-level immunoSEQ v3.0 assays were run. What sequencing targeted per sample was roughly 40,000-50,000 T-cell genomes. Profiling relied on immunoSEQ multiplex PCR, and the TCRdb table lists in-frame clones only, not all of them. The sample consists of around 38,000 clones, 85% to 95% of them appearing once. The starting material was unsorted PBMCs, obtained 9 to 9.5 years after starting antiretroviral therapy. The clonotype originates from a young man with HIV. The chain joins TRBV25-1 to TRBJ2-5; D ambiguous. CDR3 sequence reads: CASSSSGYWEETQYF. In DNA form, the CDR3 reads TGTGCCAGCAGTTCCTCGGGCTATTGGGAAGAGACCCAGTACTTC.